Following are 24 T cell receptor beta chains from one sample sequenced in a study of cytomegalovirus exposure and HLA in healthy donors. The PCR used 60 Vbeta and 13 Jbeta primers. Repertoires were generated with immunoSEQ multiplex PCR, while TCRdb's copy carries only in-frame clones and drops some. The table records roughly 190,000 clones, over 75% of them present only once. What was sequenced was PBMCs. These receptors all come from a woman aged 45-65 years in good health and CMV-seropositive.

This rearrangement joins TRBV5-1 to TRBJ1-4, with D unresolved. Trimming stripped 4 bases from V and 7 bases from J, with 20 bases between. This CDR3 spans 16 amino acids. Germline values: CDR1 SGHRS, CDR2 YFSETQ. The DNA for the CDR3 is TGCGCCAGCAGCCGGAGCGGCGGGCCCGTTTTTGAAAAACTGTTTTTT. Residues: CASSRSGGPVFEKLFF.

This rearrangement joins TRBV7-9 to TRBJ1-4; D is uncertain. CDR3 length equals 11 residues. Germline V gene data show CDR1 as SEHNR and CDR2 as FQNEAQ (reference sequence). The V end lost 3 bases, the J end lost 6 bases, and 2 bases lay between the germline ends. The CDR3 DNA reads TGTGCCAGCAGCTTCTATGAAAAACTGTTTTTT. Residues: CASSFYEKLFF.

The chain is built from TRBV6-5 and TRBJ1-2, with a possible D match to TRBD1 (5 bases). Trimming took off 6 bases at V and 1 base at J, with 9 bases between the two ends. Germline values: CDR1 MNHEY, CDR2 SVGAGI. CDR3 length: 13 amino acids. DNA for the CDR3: TGTGCCAGCAGACGCGACAGTAACTATGGCTACACCTTC. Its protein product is CASRRDSNYGYTF.

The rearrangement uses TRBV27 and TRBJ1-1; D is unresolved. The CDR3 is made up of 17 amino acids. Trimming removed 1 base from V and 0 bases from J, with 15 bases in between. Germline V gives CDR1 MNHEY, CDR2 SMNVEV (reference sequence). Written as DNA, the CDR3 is TGTGCCAGCAGTTTATTACCCCGGGTAGATATGAACACTGAAGCTTTCTTT. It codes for CASSLLPRVDMNTEAFF.

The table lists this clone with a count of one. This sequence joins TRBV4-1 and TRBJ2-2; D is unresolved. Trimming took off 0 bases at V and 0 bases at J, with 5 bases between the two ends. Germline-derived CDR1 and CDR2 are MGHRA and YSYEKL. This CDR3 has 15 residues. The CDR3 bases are TGCGCCAGCAGCCAAGAGGGCGCGAACACCGGGGAGCTGTTTTTT. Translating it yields CASSQEGANTGELFF.

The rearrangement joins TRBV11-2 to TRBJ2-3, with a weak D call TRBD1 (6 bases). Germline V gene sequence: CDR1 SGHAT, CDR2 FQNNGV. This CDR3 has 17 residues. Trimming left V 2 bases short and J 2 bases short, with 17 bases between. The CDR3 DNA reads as TGTGCCAGCAGCTTAAATAGTGGGGGCTCCTTCACAGATACGCAGTATTTT. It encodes CASSLNSGGSFTDTQYF. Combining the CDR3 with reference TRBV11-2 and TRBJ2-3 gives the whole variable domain EAGVAQSPRYKIIEKRQSVAFWCNPISGHATLYWYQQILGQGPKLLIQFQNNGVVDDSQLPKDRFSAERLKGVDSTLKIQPAKLEDSAVYLCASSLNSGGSFTDTQYFGPGTRLTVL.

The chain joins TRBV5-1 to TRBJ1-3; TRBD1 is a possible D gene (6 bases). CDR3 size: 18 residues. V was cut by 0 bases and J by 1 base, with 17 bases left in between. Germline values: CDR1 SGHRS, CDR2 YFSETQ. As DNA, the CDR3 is TGCGCCAGCAGCTTGGTTGGGACAACACGACAATCTGGAAACACCATATATTTT. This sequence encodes CASSLVGTTRQSGNTIYF. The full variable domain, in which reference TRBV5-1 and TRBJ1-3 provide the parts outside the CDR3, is KAGVTQTPRYLIKTRGQQVTLSCSPISGHRSVSWYQQTPGQGLQFLFEYFSETQRNKGNFPGRFSGRQFSNSRSEMNVSTLELGDSALYLCASSLVGTTRQSGNTIYFGEGSWLTVV.

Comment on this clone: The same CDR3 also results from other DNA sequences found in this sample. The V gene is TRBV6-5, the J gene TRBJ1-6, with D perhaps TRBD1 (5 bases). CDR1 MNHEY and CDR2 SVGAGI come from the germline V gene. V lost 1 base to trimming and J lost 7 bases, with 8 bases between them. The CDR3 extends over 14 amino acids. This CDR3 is CASSYWGRNSPLHF. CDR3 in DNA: TGTGCCAGCAGTTACTGGGGCAGGAATTCACCCCTCCACTTT.

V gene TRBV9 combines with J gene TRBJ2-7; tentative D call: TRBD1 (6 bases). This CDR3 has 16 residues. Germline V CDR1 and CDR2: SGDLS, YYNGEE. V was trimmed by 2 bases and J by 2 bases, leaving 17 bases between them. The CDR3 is CASSVSRDITTYEQYF. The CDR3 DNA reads TGTGCCAGCAGCGTTTCCCGGGACATAACTACCTACGAGCAGTACTTC.

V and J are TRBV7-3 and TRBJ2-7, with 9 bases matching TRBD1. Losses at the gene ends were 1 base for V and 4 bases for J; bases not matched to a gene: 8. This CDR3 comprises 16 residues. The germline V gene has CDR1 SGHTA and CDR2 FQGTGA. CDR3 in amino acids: CASSLNAGQGMYEQYF. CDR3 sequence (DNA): TGTGCCAGCAGCTTAAACGCGGGACAGGGAATGTACGAGCAGTACTTC.

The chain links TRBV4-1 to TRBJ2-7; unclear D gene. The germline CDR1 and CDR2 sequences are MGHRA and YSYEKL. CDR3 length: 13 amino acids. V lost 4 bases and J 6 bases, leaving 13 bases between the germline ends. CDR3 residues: CASSRQSGLEQYF. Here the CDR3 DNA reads TGCGCCAGCAGCCGGCAGTCTGGGCTCGAGCAGTACTTC.

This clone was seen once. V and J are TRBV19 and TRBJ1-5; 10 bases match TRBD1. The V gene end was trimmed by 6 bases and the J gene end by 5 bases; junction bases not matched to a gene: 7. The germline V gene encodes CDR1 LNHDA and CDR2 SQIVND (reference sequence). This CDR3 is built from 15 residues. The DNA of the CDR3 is TGTGCCAGTAGGAGCGGGACAGGGGAGCATCAGCCCCAGCATTTT. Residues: CASRSGTGEHQPQHF. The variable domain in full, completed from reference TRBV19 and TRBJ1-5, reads DGGITQSPKYLFRKEGQNVTLSCEQNLNHDAMYWYRQDPGQGLRLIYYSQIVNDFQKGDIAEGYSVSREKKESFPLTVTSAQKNPTAFYLCASRSGTGEHQPQHFGDGTRLSIL.

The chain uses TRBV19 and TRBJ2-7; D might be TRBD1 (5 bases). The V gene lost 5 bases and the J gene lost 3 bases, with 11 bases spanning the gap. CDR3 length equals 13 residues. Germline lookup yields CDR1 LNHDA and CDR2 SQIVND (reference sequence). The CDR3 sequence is CASSQGVGYEQYF. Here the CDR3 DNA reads TGTGCCAGTAGTCAAGGGGTCGGCTACGAGCAGTACTTC.

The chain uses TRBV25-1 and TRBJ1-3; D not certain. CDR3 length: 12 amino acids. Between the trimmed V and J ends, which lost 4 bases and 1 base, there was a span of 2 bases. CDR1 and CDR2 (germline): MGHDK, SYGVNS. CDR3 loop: CASSASGNTIYF. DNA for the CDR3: TGTGCCAGCAGTGCTTCTGGAAACACCATATATTTT. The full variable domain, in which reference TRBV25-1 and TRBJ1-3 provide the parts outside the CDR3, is EADIYQTPRYLVIGTGKKITLECSQTMGHDKMYWYQQDPGMELHLIHYSYGVNSTEKGDLSSESTVSRIRTEHFPLTLESARPSHTSQYLCASSASGNTIYFGEGSWLTVV.

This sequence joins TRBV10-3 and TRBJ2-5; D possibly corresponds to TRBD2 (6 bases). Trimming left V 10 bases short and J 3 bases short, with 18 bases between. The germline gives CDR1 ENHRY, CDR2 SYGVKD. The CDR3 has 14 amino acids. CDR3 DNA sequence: TGTGCCACCCAGGTTTCTAGCGATAAAGAGACCCAGTACTTC. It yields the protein CATQVSSDKETQYF.

CDR3 sequence: CASSLGRANQPQHF. The CDR3 nucleotides read TGTGCCAGCAGTTTAGGCAGGGCCAATCAGCCCCAGCATTTT. The chain has TRBV28 and TRBJ1-5, with TRBD1 as a possible D gene (5 bases). Deletions cut 2 bases from V and 3 bases from J, with 8 bases between. Germline CDR1 reads MDHEN; CDR2 reads SYDVKM. The CDR3 consists of 14 residues.

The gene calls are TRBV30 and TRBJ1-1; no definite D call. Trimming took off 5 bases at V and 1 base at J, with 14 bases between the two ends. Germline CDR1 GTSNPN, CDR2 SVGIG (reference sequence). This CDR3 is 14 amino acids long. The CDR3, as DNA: TGTGCCTGGTCATCACTCCTGAAGAACACTGAAGCTTTCTTT. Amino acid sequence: CAWSSLLKNTEAFF. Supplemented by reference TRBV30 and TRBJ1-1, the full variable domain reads SQTIHQWPATLVQPVGSPLSLECTVEGTSNPNLYWYRQAAGRGLQLLFYSVGIGQISSEVPQNLSASRPQDRQFILSSKKLLLSDSGFYLCAWSSLLKNTEAFFGQGTRLTVV.

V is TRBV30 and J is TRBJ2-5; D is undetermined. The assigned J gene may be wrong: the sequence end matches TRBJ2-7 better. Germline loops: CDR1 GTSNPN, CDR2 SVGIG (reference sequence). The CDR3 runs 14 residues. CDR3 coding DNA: TGTGCCTGGAGTGAAAGCCTCGGAGCCTACGAGCAGTACTTC. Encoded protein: CAWSESLGAYEQYF.

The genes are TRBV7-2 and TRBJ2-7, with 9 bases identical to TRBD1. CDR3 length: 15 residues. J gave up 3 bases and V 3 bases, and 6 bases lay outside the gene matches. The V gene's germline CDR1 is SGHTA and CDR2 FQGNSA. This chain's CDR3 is CASSLRTGVNYEQYF. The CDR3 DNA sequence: TGTGCCAGCAGCTTGAGGACAGGGGTTAACTACGAGCAGTACTTC.

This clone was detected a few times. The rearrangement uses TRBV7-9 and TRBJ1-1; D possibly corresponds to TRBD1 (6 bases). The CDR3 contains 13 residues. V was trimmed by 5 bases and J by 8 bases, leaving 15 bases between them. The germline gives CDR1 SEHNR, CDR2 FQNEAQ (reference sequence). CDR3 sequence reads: CASSLMGGREAFF. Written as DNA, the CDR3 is TGTGCCAGCAGCCTTATGGGGGGGCGCGAAGCTTTCTTT.

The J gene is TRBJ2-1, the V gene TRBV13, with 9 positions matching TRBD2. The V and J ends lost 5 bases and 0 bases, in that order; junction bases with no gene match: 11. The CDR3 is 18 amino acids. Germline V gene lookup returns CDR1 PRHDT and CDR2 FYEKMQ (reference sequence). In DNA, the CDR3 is TGTGCCAGCAGCCATTTAGCGGGGGACACGAGCTCCTACAATGAGCAGTTCTTC. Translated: CASSHLAGDTSSYNEQFF.

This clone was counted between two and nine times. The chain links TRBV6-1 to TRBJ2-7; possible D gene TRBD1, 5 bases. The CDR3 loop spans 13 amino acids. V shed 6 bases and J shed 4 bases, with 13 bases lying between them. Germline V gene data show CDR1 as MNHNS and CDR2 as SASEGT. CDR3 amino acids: CASRQQVLYEQYF. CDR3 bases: TGTGCCAGCAGACAACAGGTGCTGTACGAGCAGTACTTC.

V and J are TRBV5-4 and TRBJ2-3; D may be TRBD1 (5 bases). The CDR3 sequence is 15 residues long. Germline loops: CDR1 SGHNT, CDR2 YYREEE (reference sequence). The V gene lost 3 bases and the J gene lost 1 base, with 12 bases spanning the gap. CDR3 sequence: CASSSAQQGTDTQYF. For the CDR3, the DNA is TGTGCCAGCAGCTCCGCTCAACAGGGCACAGATACGCAGTATTTT.

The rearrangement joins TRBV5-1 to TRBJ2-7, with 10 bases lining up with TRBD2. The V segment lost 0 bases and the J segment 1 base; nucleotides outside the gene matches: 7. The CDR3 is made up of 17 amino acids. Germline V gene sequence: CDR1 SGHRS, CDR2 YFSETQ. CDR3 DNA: TGCGCCAGCAGCTTGGTTTGGCTAGCGGGGGTATCCTACGAGCAGTACTTC. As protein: CASSLVWLAGVSYEQYF. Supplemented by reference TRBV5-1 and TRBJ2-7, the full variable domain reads KAGVTQTPRYLIKTRGQQVTLSCSPISGHRSVSWYQQTPGQGLQFLFEYFSETQRNKGNFPGRFSGRQFSNSRSEMNVSTLELGDSALYLCASSLVWLAGVSYEQYFGPGTRLTVT.